The 21 T cell receptor beta chains below were found in one sample sequenced in a study of blood T cell repertoires in COVID-19. The data were produced by immunoSEQ multiplex PCR, yet TCRdb's version contains in-frame clones alone and is incomplete. The sample records roughly 350,000 clones, roughly 89% being singletons. Sequenced: peripheral blood. All receptors come from a woman aged 18-29 years who had recovered from COVID-19.

This chain joins TRBV30 and TRBJ1-6; 7 positions agree with TRBD1. The germline gives CDR1 GTSNPN, CDR2 SVGIG (reference sequence). There are 17 residues in the CDR3. Losses at the gene ends were 4 bases for V and 0 bases for J; bases not matched to a gene: 9. The CDR3 protein is CAWTRDRVSSYNSPLHF. The CDR3 DNA reads as TGTGCCTGGACCCGCGACAGGGTCAGCTCCTATAATTCACCCCTCCACTTT.

This sequence joins TRBV5-1 and TRBJ1-6; possibly TRBD1 for D (6 bases). This CDR3 region has 19 residues. Germline V lookup: CDR1 SGHRS, CDR2 YFSETQ. V was cut by 4 bases and J by 5 bases, with 25 bases left in between. The CDR3 is CASSDGQSNVLANNSPLHF. CDR3 DNA: TGCGCCAGCAGCGATGGACAGTCAAACGTTTTGGCCAATAATTCACCCCTCCACTTT. Together with reference TRBV5-1 and TRBJ1-6, the CDR3 gives the full variable domain: KAGVTQTPRYLIKTRGQQVTLSCSPISGHRSVSWYQQTPGQGLQFLFEYFSETQRNKGNFPGRFSGRQFSNSRSEMNVSTLELGDSALYLCASSDGQSNVLANNSPLHFGNGTRLTVT.

This clone was found a few times. V gene TRBV11-2 combines with J gene TRBJ2-2; 8 nucleotides align to TRBD1. J was trimmed by 4 bases and V by 2 bases; bases with no gene match: 3. The CDR3 has 15 amino acids. Germline-derived CDR1 and CDR2 are SGHAT and FQNNGV. CDR3 in amino acids: CASSLQGAGTGELFF. The CDR3 DNA is TGTGCCAGCAGCTTACAGGGGGCGGGCACCGGGGAGCTGTTTTTT.

The chain recombines TRBV6-5 with TRBJ1-1; 7 nucleotides agree with TRBD1. CDR1 and CDR2 from the germline V gene are MNHEY and SVGAGI. Trimming at V came to 5 bases and at J to 1 base, leaving 4 bases not matched to a gene. The CDR3 is made up of 14 amino acids. The CDR3 sequence: CASSHRGSNTEAFF. The CDR3 nucleotides are TGTGCCAGCAGTCACAGGGGCTCGAACACTGAAGCTTTCTTT.

This sequence joins TRBV7-9 and TRBJ1-1; D call uncertain. The CDR3 extends over 15 amino acids. Trimming stripped 3 bases from V and 4 bases from J, with 15 bases between. Germline assignment: CDR1 SEHNR and CDR2 FQNEAQ (reference sequence). The CDR3 bases are TGTGCCAGCAGCTTTATAGGAGTGTCGGGCACTGAAGCTTTCTTT. Translating gives CASSFIGVSGTEAFF.

This clone was seen a single time. The chain combines TRBV7-2 with TRBJ1-3; no reliable D call. Germline-derived CDR1 and CDR2 are SGHTA and FQGNSA. With 1 base removed from V and 0 bases from J, the gap between germline ends came to 7 bases. CDR3 length: 15 amino acids. The CDR3 loop reads CASSLVASSGNTIYF. Here the CDR3 DNA reads TGTGCCAGCAGCTTAGTAGCCAGCTCTGGAAACACCATATATTTT.

The J gene is TRBJ1-6, the V gene TRBV6-5; a possible D gene is TRBD1 (5 bases). Germline-derived CDR1 and CDR2 are MNHEY and SVGAGI. Between the trimmed V and J ends, which lost 2 bases and 12 bases, there was a span of 14 bases. The CDR3 contains 14 residues. The CDR3 loop reads CASSYGGTNIPLHF. For the CDR3, the DNA is TGTGCCAGCAGTTACGGCGGGACCAATATACCCCTCCACTTT.

This rearrangement joins TRBV27 to TRBJ2-1; TRBD1 might be the D (6 bases). The CDR3 runs 14 residues. V was trimmed by 3 bases and J by 4 bases, leaving 10 bases between them. Germline-derived CDR1 and CDR2 are MNHEY and SMNVEV (reference sequence). The CDR3 here is CASSFQGMYNEQFF. The CDR3 DNA reads TGTGCCAGCAGTTTTCAGGGGATGTACAATGAGCAGTTCTTC.

In DNA, the CDR3 is TGTGCCAGCAGTTGGGCAGGGGTTAGGATTGAAAAACTGTTTTTT. It is translated as CASSWAGVRIEKLFF. The V and J genes are TRBV27 and TRBJ1-4, with TRBD1 as a possible D gene (6 bases). Looked up from germline, CDR1 is MNHEY and CDR2 is SMNVEV (reference sequence). The V gene lost 4 bases and the J gene lost 7 bases, with 16 bases spanning the gap. The CDR3 runs to 15 residues.

V and J are TRBV5-1 and TRBJ2-3; D is possibly TRBD2 (6 bases). The CDR3 contains 15 residues. The germline CDR1 and CDR2 sequences are SGHRS and YFSETQ. Trimming shortened V by 4 bases and J by 2 bases, and 14 bases separated the two germline ends. CDR3 in amino acids: CASSAVGTSTDTQYF. For the CDR3, the DNA is TGCGCCAGCAGCGCAGTCGGGACTTCCACAGATACGCAGTATTTT.

V gene TRBV27 combines with J gene TRBJ2-5; possible D gene TRBD1, 7 bases. CDR1 is MNHEY and CDR2 is SMNVEV in the germline V gene (reference sequence). The CDR3 covers 15 residues. The V and J ends lost 2 bases and 5 bases respectively, with 15 bases between them. The CDR3 here is CASSLGAGGRETQYF. CDR3 DNA: TGTGCCAGCAGTTTAGGGGCAGGGGGGCGGGAGACCCAGTACTTC.

This chain links TRBV6-2 or TRBV6-3 with TRBJ2-1, with TRBD2 identical over 7 bases. Trimming at V came to 2 bases and at J to 4 bases, leaving 8 bases not matched to a gene. The germline gives CDR1 MNHEY, CDR2 SVGEGT. The CDR3 is 16 amino acids. CDR3 amino acids: CASSYTPSGSYNEQFF. In DNA, the CDR3 is TGTGCCAGCAGTTACACCCCTAGCGGCAGTTACAATGAGCAGTTCTTC.

J is TRBJ1-2 and V is TRBV4-1, with 7 bases that match TRBD1. The V gene's germline CDR1 is MGHRA and CDR2 YSYEKL. This CDR3 has 15 residues. Trimming at V came to 7 bases and at J to 2 bases, leaving 10 bases not matched to a gene. CDR3 loop: CASNLLAQGNYGYTF. DNA of the CDR3: TGCGCCAGCAATCTTCTGGCACAGGGGAACTATGGCTACACCTTC.

The gene calls are TRBV29-1 and TRBJ2-1; TRBD2 matches at 9 bases. Germline V lookup: CDR1 SQVTM, CDR2 ANQGSEA. The CDR3 has 14 amino acids. V shed 6 bases and J 4 bases; nucleotides not matched to a gene: 7. In DNA form, the CDR3 reads TGCAGCGTCAATCTAGCGGGGCTTTACAATGAGCAGTTCTTC. Its protein is CSVNLAGLYNEQFF.

J is TRBJ1-3 and V is TRBV9, with 10 bases fitting TRBD1. Unmatched junction bases numbered 4, after V lost 2 bases and J lost 8 bases. The germline V gene encodes CDR1 SGDLS and CDR2 YYNGEE. CDR3 size: 14 residues. CDR3 bases: TGTGCCAGCAGCGTTCGGACAGGGGGAGACACCATATATTTT. It translates to CASSVRTGGDTIYF. Together with reference TRBV9 and TRBJ1-3, the CDR3 gives the full variable domain: DSGVTQTPKHLITATGQRVTLRCSPRSGDLSVYWYQQSLDQGLQFLIQYYNGEERAKGNILERFSAQQFPDLHSELNLSSLELGDSALYFCASSVRTGGDTIYFGEGSWLTVV.

The V gene is TRBV4-1, the J gene TRBJ2-1; 10 bases fit TRBD2. This CDR3 has 14 amino acids. The V and J ends lost 0 bases and 14 bases, in that order; junction bases with no gene match: 7. Germline V CDR1 and CDR2: MGHRA, YSYEKL. The CDR3 reads CASSQESGRAGKFF. The CDR3 region has the DNA TGCGCCAGCAGCCAAGAGAGCGGGAGGGCCGGAAAGTTCTTC.

The chain couples TRBV7-6 to TRBJ2-1; no clear D gene. The CDR3 is made up of 15 amino acids. Germline CDR1 is SGHVS and CDR2 is FNYEAQ. V was trimmed by 3 bases and J by 4 bases, leaving 13 bases between them. CDR3 protein: CASSFQAGAYNEQFF. In DNA, the CDR3 is TGTGCCAGCAGCTTTCAAGCAGGCGCGTACAATGAGCAGTTCTTC. Full variable domain (missing parts from reference TRBV7-6 and TRBJ2-1): GAGVSQSPRYKVTKRGQDVALRCDPISGHVSLYWYRQALGQGPEFLTYFNYEAQQDKSGLPNDRFSAERPEGSISTLTIQRTEQRDSAMYRCASSFQAGAYNEQFFGPGTRLTVL.

The count of this clone is one. The CDR3 sequence is CASSQILTPGNTIYF. The CDR3 region has the DNA TGCGCCAGCAGCCAAATACTAACCCCCGGAAACACCATATATTTT. V gene TRBV4-1 combines with J gene TRBJ1-3, with unresolved D. V was trimmed by 2 bases and J by 4 bases, leaving 12 bases between them. Germline CDR1 reads MGHRA; CDR2 reads YSYEKL. The CDR3 totals 15 residues.

The chain uses TRBV6-1 and TRBJ1-5, with 7 bases fitting TRBD1. V was clipped by 5 bases and J by 4 bases; unmatched bases: 8. Germline assignment: CDR1 MNHNS and CDR2 SASEGT. This CDR3 has 15 residues. CDR3 coding DNA: TGTGCCAGCAGTTCCGAGGGGGCGGGGAATCAGCCCCAGCATTTT. It codes for CASSSEGAGNQPQHF.

The rearrangement joins TRBV4-1 to TRBJ1-2, with D possibly matching TRBD1 (6 bases). The CDR3 totals 16 residues. In germline, CDR1 is MGHRA, CDR2 YSYEKL. Trimming took off 0 bases at V and 8 bases at J, with 19 bases between the two ends. CDR3 loop: CASSQEAGAGLGGYTF. The CDR3 bases are TGCGCCAGCAGCCAAGAGGCAGGGGCAGGGTTAGGGGGCTACACCTTC.

The chain employs TRBV27 and TRBJ1-2, with 9 bases fitting TRBD1. V shed 7 bases and J 8 bases; nucleotides not matched to a gene: 8. The CDR3 extends over 13 amino acids. Germline V CDR1 and CDR2: MNHEY, SMNVEV (reference sequence). DNA of the CDR3: TGTGCCAGCACCAGAGGACAGGGGACGGGCTACACCTTC. Translating gives CASTRGQGTGYTF.